Shown below are 23 T cell receptor beta chains from a single sample sequenced in a study of cytomegalovirus exposure and HLA in healthy donors (TCRdb year 2017). Receptors were amplified or captured by the immunoSEQ multiplex PCR assay. A mixture of 60 forward primers for TCR Vbeta segments and 13 reverse primers for TCR Jbeta segments was used in the multiplex PCR. Drawn from immuneACCESS, this table holds only the in-frame rearrangements with V and J called that TCRdb kept. Clones are partly lost; checked studies trace under half to an unresolved V gene and leave the rest unexplained. Within this sample are approximately 170,000 clones, with roughly 79% of them counted one time only. The top ten clones comprise 1.5% to 2% of the sample. Sequenced sample: PBMCs. The receptors were gathered from a woman under 30 in good health and CMV-seronegative.

To note about this clone: Other DNA variants within this sample encode the same CDR3. V is TRBV5-1 and J is TRBJ2-1, with 9 bases matching TRBD2. J lost 5 bases, V lost 1 base, and 4 bases had no gene match. CDR3 size: 15 residues. Germline-derived CDR1 and CDR2 are SGHRS and YFSETQ. The chain's CDR3 is CASSLTLAGNNEQFF. As DNA, the CDR3 is TGCGCCAGCAGCTTGACGCTAGCGGGGAACAATGAGCAGTTCTTC.

CDR3 residues: CSASQDGELFF. The CDR3 coding sequence is TGCAGTGCTAGTCAGGACGGGGAGCTGTTTTTT. The chain has TRBV20-1 and TRBJ2-2, with D hard to call. The CDR3 is made up of 11 amino acids. Trimming cost V 3 bases and J 7 bases, with 6 bases left between them. From germline, CDR1 is DFQATT and CDR2 SNEGSKA (reference sequence).

The chain has TRBV10-2 and TRBJ1-2, with 7 positions matching TRBD1. The germline CDR1 and CDR2 sequences are WSHSY and SAAADI. Unmatched junction bases numbered 6, after V lost 10 bases and J lost 4 bases. The CDR3 totals 12 residues. The CDR3 DNA is TGCGCCAACTGGGACAGCGCCTATGGCTACACCTTC. It is translated as CANWDSAYGYTF.

This sequence joins TRBV4-2 and TRBJ1-6; TRBD1 matches at 9 bases. The CDR3 totals 17 residues. Germline trimming cut 0 bases from V and 9 bases from J; bases unmatched to any gene: 9. CDR1 and CDR2 from the germline V gene are LGHNA and YNFKEQ. The CDR3 DNA reads as TGTGCCAGCAGCCAAGATGCGTTTGACAGGGGGAGTTCACCCCTCCACTTT. This encodes CASSQDAFDRGSSPLHF.

The V gene is TRBV19, the J gene TRBJ2-3, with D maybe TRBD1 (6 bases). V was shortened by 4 bases and J by 0 bases, with 17 bases between the two germline ends. CDR1 LNHDA and CDR2 SQIVND come from the germline V gene (reference sequence). There are 17 residues in the CDR3. CDR3 in amino acids: CASSTPGTSTSTDTQYF. Here the CDR3 DNA reads TGTGCCAGTAGTACCCCTGGGACAAGTACTAGCACAGATACGCAGTATTTT.

J is TRBJ2-7 and V is TRBV10-1, with 12 bases lining up with TRBD2. Trimming took 8 bases from V and 6 from J; bases not matched to a gene: 2. Germline V CDR1 and CDR2: WNHNN, SYGVQD (reference sequence). The CDR3 is 12 residues long. The CDR3 loop reads CASATSGGEQYF. DNA of the CDR3: TGCGCCAGCGCGACTAGCGGGGGCGAGCAGTACTTC.

The chain employs TRBV19 and TRBJ1-2; D gene ambiguous. With 3 bases removed from V and 1 base from J, the gap between germline ends came to 9 bases. Per germline, CDR1 LNHDA and CDR2 SQIVND (reference sequence). CDR3 length equals 14 residues. The CDR3 nucleotides are TGTGCCAGTAGTATGGGCCTTTATAACTATGGCTACACCTTC. It specifies CASSMGLYNYGYTF.

Here the CDR3 reads CASSQVKLAGDEQYF. The DNA of the CDR3 is TGCGCCAGCAGCCAAGTGAAACTAGCGGGAGACGAGCAGTACTTC. The genes are TRBV4-3 and TRBJ2-7; 11 nucleotides line up with TRBD2. Trimming at V came to 1 base and at J to 5 bases, leaving 4 bases not matched to a gene. Germline V gene data show CDR1 as LGHNA and CDR2 as YSLEER. The CDR3 is 15 amino acids.

This clone was detected once. J is TRBJ1-6 and V is TRBV6-1; 9 nucleotides match TRBD1. After removal of 4 bases from V and 9 bases from J, the junction contained 4 bases not matched to a gene. The CDR3 has 14 residues. Germline V gives CDR1 MNHNS, CDR2 SASEGT. This CDR3 reads CASSADRGISPLHF. CDR3 nucleotides: TGTGCCAGCAGTGCTGACAGGGGGATTTCACCCCTCCACTTT.

This clone was recorded a few times. This rearrangement joins TRBV11-3 to TRBJ1-2; D gene unclear. V lost 1 base and J 1 base, leaving 10 bases between the germline ends. Looked up from germline, CDR1 is SGHNT and CDR2 is YENEEA. The CDR3 sequence is 15 residues long. The CDR3 loop reads CASSLGGELNYGYTF. The DNA of the CDR3 is TGTGCCAGCAGCTTAGGAGGCGAGCTTAACTATGGCTACACCTTC.

The CDR3 region has the DNA TGCGCCAGCAGCTTGGGATCAACTAATAACTATGGCTACACCTTC. It yields the protein CASSLGSTNNYGYTF. The chain employs TRBV5-1 and TRBJ1-2; D is unresolved. The CDR3 has 15 residues. CDR1 and CDR2 (germline): SGHRS, YFSETQ. V gave up 0 bases and J gave up 1 base, with 10 bases separating them.

The chain has TRBV30 and TRBJ2-5; 8 bases align to TRBD1. CDR3 size: 14 residues. Germline trimming cut 4 bases from V and 5 bases from J; bases unmatched to any gene: 9. Germline values: CDR1 GTSNPN, CDR2 SVGIG (reference sequence). In DNA, the CDR3 is TGTGCCTGGACAGGGTCAGGGGGCGGGGAGACCCAGTACTTC. This gives the protein CAWTGSGGGETQYF.

V usage is TRBV6-1 and J usage is TRBJ1-6; no reliable D call. The CDR3 length is 12 residues. V was cut by 7 bases and J by 10 bases, with 11 bases left in between. Germline-derived CDR1 and CDR2 are MNHNS and SASEGT. Here the CDR3 DNA reads TGTGCCAGCACGGGTTTTCGGTCACCCCTCCACTTT. It is translated as CASTGFRSPLHF.

CDR3 bases: TGTGCCAGCAGTGACAGGGCGGGGTTCACAGATACGCAGTATTTT. This codes for CASSDRAGFTDTQYF. The chain uses TRBV2 and TRBJ2-3; D possibly corresponds to TRBD2 (6 bases). V lost 3 bases and J lost 2, with 12 bases in between. Germline CDR1 SNHLY, CDR2 FYNNEI. The CDR3 length is 15 residues.

The V and J genes are TRBV7-2 and TRBJ2-1, with D perhaps TRBD2 (6 bases). Trimming stripped 4 bases from V and 4 bases from J, with 20 bases between. Germline V gene sequence: CDR1 SGHTA, CDR2 FQGNSA. This CDR3 spans 17 amino acids. The CDR3 DNA reads TGTGCCAGCAGCTCCGAAGGCGGGGCCAGACAATACAATGAGCAGTTCTTC. It translates to CASSSEGGARQYNEQFF. Looking up the rest from reference TRBV7-2 and TRBJ2-1 gives the full variable domain: GAGVSQSPSNKVTEKGKDVELRCDPISGHTALYWYRQSLGQGLEFLIYFQGNSAPDKSGLPSDRFSAERTGGSVSTLTIQRTQQEDSAVYLCASSSEGGARQYNEQFFGPGTRLTVL.

This clone was seen only a few times. V usage is TRBV5-1 and J usage is TRBJ1-1; the D is unclear. Per germline, CDR1 SGHRS and CDR2 YFSETQ. The CDR3 extends over 14 amino acids. The V gene lost 0 bases and the J gene lost 7 bases, with 13 bases spanning the gap. The CDR3, as DNA: TGCGCCAGCAGCTTGGGTACCGAGTCGGGTGAAGCTTTCTTT. It yields the protein CASSLGTESGEAFF.

This chain uses TRBV19 with TRBJ1-6; 7 nucleotides line up with TRBD1. CDR1 and CDR2 (germline): LNHDA, SQIVND (reference sequence). The CDR3 covers 13 residues. V shed 7 bases, J shed 10 bases, and the junction held 7 bases outside the gene matches. The CDR3 nucleotides are TGTGCCAGTATGGGACAGCCCCCATCACCCCTCCACTTT. This translates into CASMGQPPSPLHF.

This sequence joins TRBV30 and TRBJ1-4, with D unresolved. This CDR3 is 12 amino acids long. Germline CDR1 reads GTSNPN; CDR2 reads SVGIG (reference sequence). The germline V and J ends were trimmed by 4 bases and 5 bases, with 8 bases remaining between them. The CDR3 nucleotides are TGTGCCTGGACCAATCGGAATGAAAAACTGTTTTTT. Amino acid sequence: CAWTNRNEKLFF. Full variable domain (remainder filled in from reference TRBV30 and TRBJ1-4): SQTIHQWPATLVQPVGSPLSLECTVEGTSNPNLYWYRQAAGRGLQLLFYSVGIGQISSEVPQNLSASRPQDRQFILSSKKLLLSDSGFYLCAWTNRNEKLFFGSGTQLSVL.

This clone was picked up a small number of times. V usage is TRBV10-3 and J usage is TRBJ1-5; 8 bases align to TRBD1. The J segment lost 7 bases and the V segment lost 2 bases, leaving 10 bases of the junction unmatched. Germline CDR1 ENHRY, CDR2 SYGVKD. There are 16 residues in the CDR3. The CDR3 spells CAISETAQGARQPQHF. CDR3 bases: TGTGCCATCAGTGAGACCGCGCAGGGGGCGAGGCAGCCCCAGCATTTT.

V and J are TRBV4-2 and TRBJ2-1, with 9 nucleotides matching TRBD2. J gave up 7 bases and V 3 bases, and 4 bases lay outside the gene matches. The CDR3 contains 14 residues. Germline CDR1 LGHNA, CDR2 YNFKEQ. In nucleotides, the CDR3 is TGTGCCAGCAGCCAGGGACTAGCAGGTAATGAGCAGTTCTTC. It translates to CASSQGLAGNEQFF.

In its sample, this clone was seen once. The chain recombines TRBV28 with TRBJ2-7; 8 bases map to TRBD2. The CDR3 is 14 amino acids. Germline V gene sequence: CDR1 MDHEN, CDR2 SYDVKM. V gave up 5 bases and J gave up 2 bases; unmatched junction bases: 5. The CDR3 coding sequence is TGTGCCAGCAGTCAGATAGCGGGACCCTACGAGCAGTACTTC. It codes for CASSQIAGPYEQYF.

Remarks on this clone: One end of the junction does not line up with germline, which may come from a read error. This chain joins TRBV2 and TRBJ1-2; 7 bases map to TRBD1. Germline V CDR1 and CDR2: SNHLY, FYNNEI. This CDR3 has 16 amino acids. CDR3 bases: TGTGCCAGCAGAGAAGCTTTACAGGGGCTTAACTATGGCTACACCTTC. It yields the protein CASREALQGLNYGYTF.

The V call is TRBV2, the J call TRBJ2-1, with TRBD2 identical over 12 bases. Germline V lookup: CDR1 SNHLY, CDR2 FYNNEI. This CDR3 region has 15 residues. V gave up 2 bases and J gave up 6 bases; unmatched junction bases: 2. As DNA, the CDR3 is TGTGCCAGCAGTGAATGGGGACTAGCGGGCAATGAGCAGTTCTTC. Encoded protein: CASSEWGLAGNEQFF.